This T cell receptor beta chain was identified during a study of identical twins. General observations from the study: High-abundance cord blood beta clonotypes had fewer insertions; memory repertoires showed none. Among monozygotic twins, out-of-frame TCR alpha sharing exceeded what models predicted. Out-of-frame alpha sequences common to twins exhibited a surplus of low generation probability.

TCRdb reprocessed the 5' RACE reads with MiXCR, giving one entry per CDR3 protein. The sample includes fewer than 350,000 distinct CDR3 sequences, about 8% of them seen just once. The V gene's germline CDR1 is MNHEY and CDR2 SVGEGT. The V and J ends lost 2 bases and 4 bases respectively, with 13 bases between them. The CDR3 is 15 residues long. The table lists this clonotype with many counts. Its matching antigen is unknown. Separately, the same data were catalogued under a study of yellow fever vaccine responses in identical twins.

Sequences were obtained from memory (CD45RO+) T cells sorted from blood. The chain links TRBV6-2 or TRBV6-3 to TRBJ2-3; maybe TRBD2 (6 bases). The clonotype comes from a woman younger than 35 in good health. CDR3 sequence: CASSYVGLGADTQYF. DNA for the CDR3: TGTGCCAGCAGTTACGTGGGACTGGGGGCAGATACGCAGTATTTT.